A selection of T cell receptor beta chains follows, all from one sample in a study of response to subunit inactivated influenza vaccine. TCRdb analysed the RT-PCR reads with MiXCR anew, one entry per CDR3 protein. Of around 650,000 distinct CDR3 sequences listed, about a sixth are singletons. The specimen was PBMCs from blood, collected 12 days after vaccination. Source of these receptors: a man over 45 who received an inactivated influenza vaccine. Both conserved end residues are part of each CDR3. The D gene is left open where the match is weak. The size of a clone is reported for some rows only, either as once, few or many, or as a class for expanded clones.

D gene | J gene | V gene | CDR3 length | clone size | CDR3 DNA | CDR3 protein
. | TRBJ2-1 | TRBV11-3 | 13 | few | TGTGCCAGCAGCCGCCAGGGGTACAATGAGCAGTTCTTC | CASSRQGYNEQFF
. | TRBJ2-2 | TRBV7-9 | 13 | . | TGTGCCAGCAGCTTAGCCAATCCCGGGGAGCTGTTTTTT | CASSLANPGELFF
. | TRBJ1-1 | TRBV20-1 | 13 | . | TGCAGTGCTAGACCCTTAACGAACACTGAAGCTTTCTTT | CSARPLTNTEAFF
TRBD2 | TRBJ2-5 | TRBV28 | 15 | few | TGTGCCAGCAGTTTGCTAGCGGGAGGGAAAGAGACCCAGTACTTC | CASSLLAGGKETQYF
TRBD2 | TRBJ2-1 | TRBV20-1 | 17 | few | TGCAGTGCCGACAAAGGACTAGCGGGCCTGGGGTACAATGAGCAGTTCTTC | CSADKGLAGLGYNEQFF
. | TRBJ1-2 | TRBV7-2 | 13 | . | TGTGCCAGCAGTCCACAGGAATTCTATGGCTACACCTTC | CASSPQEFYGYTF
. | TRBJ2-7 | TRBV28 | 14 | many | TGTGCCAGCAGAGTCAGCGGGCCCTCCTACGAGCAGTACTTC | CASRVSGPSYEQYF
. | TRBJ2-1 | TRBV12-3/TRBV12-4 | 16 | . | TGTGCCAGCAGTTTTGGTGGGGGGGCGATCTACAATGAGCAGTTCTTC | CASSFGGGAIYNEQFF
TRBD2 | TRBJ2-1 | TRBV28 | 14 | few | TGTGCCAGCAGTTTACTAGCGGGGGGCCCGCGCCAGTTCTTC | CASSLLAGGPRQFF
. | TRBJ2-7 | TRBV3-1 | 15 | . | TGTGCCAGCAGCCAAGATGGGGCGGTCGCTGGCGAGCAGTACTTC | CASSQDGAVAGEQYF
TRBD1 | TRBJ1-2 | TRBV29-1 | 13 | few | TGCAGCGGGGCCGGACAGGGCGTAAGTGGCTACACCTTC | CSGAGQGVSGYTF
TRBD1 | TRBJ2-5 | TRBV7-8 | 15 | . | TGTGCCAGCAGCTTCTACCGGGACAGGGGAGAGACCCAGTACTTC | CASSFYRDRGETQYF
TRBD1 | TRBJ2-1 | TRBV24-1 | 15 | . | TGTGCCACCAGTGATACCGGACAGGGTGCCAATGAGCAGTTCTTC | CATSDTGQGANEQFF
. | TRBJ2-3 | TRBV4-3 | 15 | . | TGCGCCAGCAGCCCCGGGCTTCTGGCGGGAGATACGCAGTATTTT | CASSPGLLAGDTQYF
. | TRBJ1-2 | TRBV12-3/TRBV12-4 | 12 | many | TGTGCCAGCAGTTTCCGTAACTATGGCTACACCTTC | CASSFRNYGYTF
. | TRBJ1-3 | TRBV5-6 | 14 | few | TGTGCCAGCAGCGAAATGGGCGGTGGAAACACCATATATTTT | CASSEMGGGNTIYF
. | TRBJ1-1 | TRBV25-1 | 13 | many | TGTGCCAGCAGTGGGGGGGTTGGTACTGAAGCTTTCTTT | CASSGGVGTEAFF
. | TRBJ1-3 | TRBV7-9 | 15 | few | TGTGCCAGCAGCCCCCTCGGGGGAACTGGAAACACCATATATTTT | CASSPLGGTGNTIYF
. | TRBJ2-7 | TRBV12-3/TRBV12-4 | 13 | many | TGTGCCAGCAGTTCAGTCGAAGGTCACGAGCAGTACTTC | CASSSVEGHEQYF
TRBD2 | TRBJ2-3 | TRBV28 | 17 | . | TGTGCCAGCAGTTTCCGAAATAGCGGGAGAGGCACAGATACGCAGTATTTT | CASSFRNSGRGTDTQYF
TRBD1 | TRBJ2-3 | TRBV29-1 | 16 | . | TGCAGCGTTGAAGACCCCGGGACAGGGCCTTCAGATACGCAGTATTTT | CSVEDPGTGPSDTQYF
. | TRBJ1-1 | TRBV4-1 | 14 | . | TGCGCCAGCAGACCGACAGGACTGAACACTGAAGCTTTCTTT | CASRPTGLNTEAFF
. | TRBJ2-7 | TRBV11-2 | 13 | many | TGTGCCAGCAGCTTAAATGAGGGACTCGAGCAGTACTTC | CASSLNEGLEQYF
TRBD2 | TRBJ2-7 | TRBV7-8 | 14 | . | TGTGCCAGCAGACCCTTAGCGGGAGTCTACGAGCAGTACTTC | CASRPLAGVYEQYF
TRBD1 | TRBJ1-1 | TRBV6-1 | 14 | many | TGTGCCAGCAGTAGACAGGGGCGGGTCACTGAAGCTTTCTTT | CASSRQGRVTEAFF
. | TRBJ2-1 | TRBV10-3 | 16 | few | TGTGCCATCAGTGACACGTCGAGCCCTAAAGACAATGAGCAGTTCTTC | CAISDTSSPKDNEQFF
. | TRBJ2-5 | TRBV6-5 | 14 | . | TGTGCCAGCAGCACTCGGACAGTCCGCGAGACCCAGTACTTC | CASSTRTVRETQYF
TRBD2 | TRBJ2-3 | TRBV9 | 16 | . | TGTGCCAGCAGCGTAGCGGCGGGGGGGCTTGGAGATACGCAGTATTTT | CASSVAAGGLGDTQYF
TRBD2 | TRBJ2-2 | TRBV4-2 | 17 | many | TGTGCCAGCAGCCAGAATGTCCTAGCGGGGAACACCGGGGAGCTGTTTTTT | CASSQNVLAGNTGELFF
. | TRBJ2-3 | TRBV6-1 | 15 | . | TGTGCCAGCAGTCGACTTGCCGAGGGCACAGATACGCAGTATTTT | CASSRLAEGTDTQYF
. | TRBJ2-7 | TRBV12-3/TRBV12-4 | 12 | . | TGTGCCAGCAGGGACGGAGGGTCCGAGCAGTACTTC | CASRDGGSEQYF
. | TRBJ1-1 | TRBV6-5 | 16 | few | TGTGCCAGCAGTTACGCAGGACCTGGGAGGAACACTGAAGCTTTCTTT | CASSYAGPGRNTEAFF
TRBD2 | TRBJ2-3 | TRBV20-1 | 17 | . | TGCAGTGCTGGCAGGACTAGCGGGGGGGCCGTCGCAGATACGCAGTATTTT | CSAGRTSGGAVADTQYF
TRBD2 | TRBJ2-3 | TRBV20-1 | 15 | . | TGCAGTGCTAGAGAGGGGACTACATCCACAGATACGCAGTATTTT | CSAREGTTSTDTQYF
TRBD1 | TRBJ2-1 | TRBV29-1 | 18 | few | TGCAGCGTTTTGAAAGGGTCCGGGACAGGGGGCGCCTACAATGAGCAGTTCTTC | CSVLKGSGTGGAYNEQFF
TRBD1 | TRBJ1-2 | TRBV6-2/TRBV6-3 | 16 | few | TGTGCCAGCAGTTCCGAGCGGACAGGCCTAATCTATGGCTACACCTTC | CASSSERTGLIYGYTF
TRBD1 | TRBJ1-1 | TRBV5-1 | 13 | many | TGCGCCAGCAGCCCGGAGGGGGCTGCTGAAGCTTTCTTT | CASSPEGAAEAFF
. | TRBJ1-2 | TRBV20-1 | 13 | . | TGCAGTGCTAGTCTGGGACGGAGCTATGGCTACACCTTC | CSASLGRSYGYTF
. | TRBJ2-3 | TRBV5-1 | 13 | few | TGCGCCAGCAGCCCCTTGACCCGAGATACGCAGTATTTT | CASSPLTRDTQYF
TRBD2 | TRBJ2-7 | TRBV20-1 | 13 | . | TGCAGTGCTAGAATGCGGGAGACTTACGAGCAGTACTTC | CSARMRETYEQYF
TRBD1 | TRBJ2-1 | TRBV14 | 17 | . | TGTGCCAGCAGCCTATTGAGGGGGCAGGGGACCTACAATGAGCAGTTCTTC | CASSLLRGQGTYNEQFF
. | TRBJ2-3 | TRBV4-3 | 14 | few | TGCGCCAGCAGCCAAGGGACTAACACAGATACGCAGTATTTT | CASSQGTNTDTQYF
TRBD2 | TRBJ2-7 | TRBV29-1 | 13 | few | TGCAGCGTTGGGACTAGCGGGAGCTACGAGCAGTACTTC | CSVGTSGSYEQYF
TRBD2 | TRBJ2-3 | TRBV2 | 15 | . | TGTGCCAGCAGTGAAGCGGGAGCGGGAGCAGATACGCAGTATTTT | CASSEAGAGADTQYF
. | TRBJ2-7 | TRBV18 | 13 | few | TGTGCCAGCTCACCACAACCTAGCAACGAGCAGTACTTC | CASSPQPSNEQYF
TRBD1 | TRBJ2-2 | TRBV6-1 | 16 | few | TGTGCCAGCACCCCCTGGGGACAGGGGATGCCCGGGGAGCTGTTTTTT | CASTPWGQGMPGELFF
TRBD2 | TRBJ2-1 | TRBV4-1 | 17 | . | TGCGCCAGCAGCCGGGGGATAGCGGGTAGCTCCTACAATGAGCAGTTCTTC | CASSRGIAGSSYNEQFF
TRBD2 | TRBJ2-1 | TRBV5-1 | 16 | . | TGCGCCAGCAGGAGTACTAGCGGGAGCTCCTACAATGAGCAGTTCTTC | CASRSTSGSSYNEQFF
. | TRBJ2-3 | TRBV7-2 | 15 | many | TGTGCCAGCAGCCCTTTTCGGACAGCCACAGATACGCAGTATTTT | CASSPFRTATDTQYF
. | TRBJ1-1 | TRBV20-1 | 13 | few | TGCAGTGCTAGTGGGCTGCTGAACACTGAAGCTTTCTTT | CSASGLLNTEAFF
TRBD2 | TRBJ2-3 | TRBV5-6 | 18 | . | TGTGCCAGCAGCTTGGGACTAGCGGGAGGTCGCTACACAGATACGCAGTATTTT | CASSLGLAGGRYTDTQYF
. | TRBJ2-2 | TRBV12-3/TRBV12-4 | 17 | many | TGTGCCAGCAGTTTAGCGACGGCTAGAACGTACACCGGGGAGCTGTTTTTT | CASSLATARTYTGELFF
. | TRBJ2-7 | TRBV5-4 | 13 | . | TGTGCCAGCAGCGTCACAGCGTCCTACGAGCAGTACTTC | CASSVTASYEQYF
TRBD1 | TRBJ1-1 | TRBV7-2 | 17 | . | TGTGCCAGCAGCCCGGGACAGCAGCCGACTTTGAACACTGAAGCTTTCTTT | CASSPGQQPTLNTEAFF
TRBD2 | TRBJ2-2 | TRBV12-3/TRBV12-4 | 14 | . | TGTGCCAGCAGTTCAGCGGGGGAAACCGGGGAGCTGTTTTTT | CASSSAGETGELFF
TRBD1 | TRBJ1-1 | TRBV6-2/TRBV6-3 | 13 | few | TGTGCCAGCAGTTCCGGGACAGGTTCCGAGGCTTTCTTT | CASSSGTGSEAFF
. | TRBJ2-7 | TRBV6-5 | 15 | . | TGTGCCAGCAGCTACCCTCAGGGGACGGTCTACGAGCAGTACTTC | CASSYPQGTVYEQYF